Listed below are T cell receptor beta chains from one sample, sequenced in a study of T cells after yellow fever vaccination. MiXCR, applied by TCRdb to the 5' RACE reads, yields one record per CDR3 protein. The repertoire holds under 550,000 distinct CDR3 sequences, just over 20% seen once, with around 17% in the top ten. Source: PBMCs, taken roughly 20 days after the first yellow fever vaccination. The receptors here all came from a young man who received the YFV17D yellow fever vaccine. CDR3s include the opening cysteine and the closing phenylalanine or tryptophan. The D gene is left open where the match is weak. Where a row states a size, it is once, few, many or the class of an expanded clone; other rows omit it.

J	V	size	D	DNA	CDR3
TRBJ2-3	TRBV5-1	few	NA	TGCGCCAGCAGCGAAGCTTTAAGCACAGATACGCAGTATTTT	CASSEALSTDTQYF
TRBJ2-2	TRBV7-2	NA	TRBD2	TGTGCCAGCAGTTTCCAGCGGGGTTCAGCCGGGGAGCTGTTTTTT	CASSFQRGSAGELFF
TRBJ1-4	TRBV28	few	NA	TGTGCCAGCAGTTTAGGAGACAGAAGCGGAACAGGAAAGGGTCTGTTTTTT	CASSLGDRSGTGKGLFF
TRBJ2-3	TRBV5-6	NA	NA	TGTGCCAGCAGCTTGGCCTCGACGGTCCAAGATACGCAGTATTTT	CASSLASTVQDTQYF
TRBJ1-1	TRBV6-5	few	NA	TGTGCCAGCAGTTACGGTAGTACAGGAGGTGGGGGTCGGACTGAAGCTTTCTTT	CASSYGSTGGGGRTEAFF
TRBJ2-3	TRBV11-2	NA	NA	TGTGCCAGCAGCTTATCGGGCCTGGATACGCAGTATTTT	CASSLSGLDTQYF
TRBJ1-6	TRBV12-3/TRBV12-4	NA	NA	TGTGCCAGCAGGACGGGCCGGGCCCTCCACTTT	CASRTGRALHF
TRBJ1-5	TRBV12-3/TRBV12-4	few	TRBD1	TGTGCCAGCAGTGTAGGGCAGGGGGCATATCAGCCCCAGCATTTT	CASSVGQGAYQPQHF
TRBJ1-1	TRBV5-1	few	TRBD1	TGCGCCAGCAGCCCGGGACAGGGGACTCTGGGGGCTTTCTTT	CASSPGQGTLGAFF
TRBJ2-7	TRBV7-8	NA	NA	TGTGCCAGCAGCCCCCGGGACACCACCGAGGAGCAGTACTTC	CASSPRDTTEEQYF
TRBJ1-1	TRBV12-3/TRBV12-4	NA	NA	TGTGCCACCTCCCCGGGCAGGCACACTGAAGCTTTCTTT	CATSPGRHTEAFF
TRBJ2-5	TRBV4-1	few	NA	TGCGCCAGCAGCCAAGATCCCCAGCGGCAAGAGACCCAGTACTTC	CASSQDPQRQETQYF
TRBJ1-5	TRBV4-2	few	NA	TGTGCCAGCAGCCAAGTGAGGGGGGGCAATCAGCCCCAGCATTTT	CASSQVRGGNQPQHF
TRBJ2-3	TRBV10-2	many	NA	TGCGCCAGCAGGCCTGTAGGGGGGCCAGATACGCAGTATTTT	CASRPVGGPDTQYF
TRBJ1-5	TRBV5-5	NA	NA	TGTGCCAGCAGCTTGGGGTGGGGTGAAGGTCAGCCCCAGCATTTT	CASSLGWGEGQPQHF
TRBJ1-1	TRBV12-3/TRBV12-4	NA	NA	TGTGCCAGCAGTTTTGGGGCAGCTGTGAACACTGAAGCTTTCTTT	CASSFGAAVNTEAFF
TRBJ1-5	TRBV6-1	few	TRBD1	TGTGCCAGCAGTCGGGACAGGGCCTTCGCTGGGCAGCCCCAGCATTTT	CASSRDRAFAGQPQHF
TRBJ2-3	TRBV7-9	NA	TRBD2	TGTGCCAGCAGCTCCCGGGGGGGGGGACGCACAGATACGCAGTATTTT	CASSSRGGGRTDTQYF
TRBJ2-2	TRBV6-5	NA	NA	TGTGCCAGCAGTTACGTAACCGGGGAGCTGTTTTTT	CASSYVTGELFF
TRBJ1-5	TRBV12-3/TRBV12-4	many	NA	TGTGCCAGCAGTTTTGGGGGTAGCAATCAGCCCCAGCATTTT	CASSFGGSNQPQHF
TRBJ1-1	TRBV5-1	NA	NA	TGCGCCAGCAGCCCGATAAAACAGGGGAACACTGAAGCTTTCTTT	CASSPIKQGNTEAFF
TRBJ2-5	TRBV3-1	NA	TRBD2	TGTGCCAGCAGCCAAGACTCGGCTAGCGGACAAGAGACCCAGTACTTC	CASSQDSASGQETQYF
TRBJ1-3	TRBV7-2	NA	NA	TGTGCCAGCTCGGGACGCTCTGGAAACACCATATATTTT	CASSGRSGNTIYF
TRBJ1-4	TRBV20-1	few	TRBD1	TGCAGTGCCATTGCCGGGACAGTGAATGAAAAACTGTTTTTT	CSAIAGTVNEKLFF
TRBJ2-5	TRBV13	NA	NA	TGTGCCAGCAGCTACACAGGGGGGGAAGAGACCCAGTACTTC	CASSYTGGEETQYF
TRBJ1-5	TRBV7-8	few	NA	TGTGCCAGCAGCTTAGTCGAGCGAGGTCGGCCCCAGCATTTT	CASSLVERGRPQHF
TRBJ1-1	TRBV19	NA	NA	TGTGCCAGTAGTCGCGGGGGCGAACTTGTTGAAGCTTTCTTT	CASSRGGELVEAFF
TRBJ2-3	TRBV30	few	TRBD2	TGTGCCTTTAGCGGGGGGGCCGCGGATACGCAGTATTTT	CAFSGGAADTQYF
TRBJ2-1	TRBV20-1	NA	TRBD1	TGCAGTGCGCCAAACAGGGGCCCACCCTATAATGAGCAGTTCTTC	CSAPNRGPPYNEQFF
TRBJ2-7	TRBV10-3	few	TRBD1	TGTGCCATCAGCGCCTACTCGACAGGGGACGACGAGCAGTACTTC	CAISAYSTGDDEQYF
TRBJ1-1	TRBV9	few	NA	TGTGCCAGCAGCGTAGCTTCGAACACTGAAGCTTTCTTT	CASSVASNTEAFF
TRBJ1-1	TRBV19	NA	NA	TGTGCCAGTAGTGTGCGGGGGGCTGGAACTGAAGCTTTCTTT	CASSVRGAGTEAFF
TRBJ2-7	TRBV20-1	few	TRBD2	TGCAGTACCAAACTAGCGGGGTCGTCCTACGAGCAGTACTTC	CSTKLAGSSYEQYF
TRBJ2-7	TRBV4-1	NA	TRBD1	TGCGCCAGCAGCCAGATCGGACAGGCCTACGAGCAGTACTTC	CASSQIGQAYEQYF
TRBJ2-2	TRBV10-3	few	TRBD1	TGTGCCATCAGTGGCCTGGGACAGGGTGAGACCGGGGAGCTGTTTTTT	CAISGLGQGETGELFF
TRBJ1-2	TRBV4-3	few	NA	TGCGCCAGCAGCCAAGGACCAGCGTCTAACTATGGCTACACCTTC	CASSQGPASNYGYTF
TRBJ1-1	TRBV20-1	NA	NA	TGCAGTCCTAGGGACGCAGGGGTGATCACTGAAGCTTTCTTT	CSPRDAGVITEAFF
TRBJ1-1	TRBV29-1	NA	TRBD1	TGCAGCGGGGGACAGATGAACACTGAAGCTTTCTTT	CSGGQMNTEAFF
TRBJ1-1	TRBV9	few	TRBD1	TGTGCCAGCAGCGCGATAGGGACAGGGGGTCGGACTGAAGCTTTCTTT	CASSAIGTGGRTEAFF
TRBJ2-3	TRBV4-1	few	TRBD1	TGCGCCAGCAGCCAAGGGACAGGGCTGTTAGATACGCAGTATTTT	CASSQGTGLLDTQYF
TRBJ2-3	TRBV20-1	few	NA	TGCAGTGCTGAGATAGGCACAGATACGCAGTATTTT	CSAEIGTDTQYF
TRBJ2-5	TRBV20-1	NA	TRBD2	TGCAGTGCTGTAGCGGGGGGACTAGAGACCCAGTACTTC	CSAVAGGLETQYF
TRBJ2-4	TRBV10-3	few	NA	TGTGCCATCAGTGAAAAGAAAAACATTCAGTACTTC	CAISEKKNIQYF
TRBJ2-5	TRBV20-1	NA	NA	TGCAGTGCCCGAGGGGGGTTCCAAGAGACCCAGTACTTC	CSARGGFQETQYF
TRBJ2-2	TRBV7-2	few	NA	TGTGCCAGCAGCTTAGTCTTCGGGGAAGAAGGGGCCGGGGAGCTGTTTTTT	CASSLVFGEEGAGELFF
TRBJ1-1	TRBV4-3	NA	NA	TGCGCCAGCAGCCAAGATCGTGGGGGGAACACTGAAGCTTTCTTT	CASSQDRGGNTEAFF
TRBJ2-5	TRBV29-1	few	NA	TGCAGCGTTGAAGATCGCCGTTGGTCCTGGGGAGAGACCCAGTACTTC	CSVEDRRWSWGETQYF
TRBJ2-1	TRBV5-1	NA	TRBD2	TGCGCCAGCAGAAGACTAGCGGGGGCGTTGAATGAGCAGTTCTTC	CASRRLAGALNEQFF
TRBJ1-2	TRBV4-3	NA	NA	TGCGCCAGCAGCCAAGACGACAGGTTCTTCTATGGCTACACCTTC	CASSQDDRFFYGYTF
TRBJ1-1	TRBV29-1	NA	NA	TGCAGCGTTGCCCAACTCCGGACACTTAACACTGAAGCTTTCTTT	CSVAQLRTLNTEAFF
TRBJ2-5	TRBV5-1	many	NA	TGTGCCAGCAGCTTAGGGGAGGAGACCCAGTACTTC	CASSLGEETQYF
TRBJ2-5	TRBV5-6	NA	NA	TGTGCCAGCACCCGCTGGAGGGTGGTGTCAGAGACCCAGTACTTC	CASTRWRVVSETQYF
TRBJ2-1	TRBV18	few	NA	TGTGCCAGCTCCCCGGACCAGGAACTCCAGTTCTTC	CASSPDQELQFF
TRBJ2-1	TRBV30	NA	TRBD2	TGTGCCTGGAGTGTAACCAAAGTCCTAGCGGGGGGCCGCTCCTACAATGAGCAGTTCTTC	CAWSVTKVLAGGRSYNEQFF
TRBJ1-3	TRBV11-2	NA	NA	TGTGCCAGCAGTCCCAGGGGACCCTCTGGAAACACCATATATTTT	CASSPRGPSGNTIYF
TRBJ2-7	TRBV20-1	few	TRBD1	TGCAGTGCCCCCGACAGGGTTAGAAACGAGCAGTACTTC	CSAPDRVRNEQYF